This T cell receptor (beta chain) was documented in a study of identical twins (dated by TCRdb to about 2016). In terms of the full investigation: To test whether fetal clonotypes persist, this study deep-sequenced TCR alpha and beta repertoires from monozygotic twins, from unrelated adults of various ages, and from cord blood. To rule out contamination, replicate twin experiments were performed at different times with different library preparation protocols.

The library relied on 5' RACE. Sequencing was performed on an Illumina HiSeq 2000. A universal primer binding site was introduced by template switching, and a unique molecular identifier was present in the final cDNA, enabling accurate counting of TCR cDNA molecules. Specific primers in the conserved constant-segment region were used to synthesize first-strand cDNA for the TCR alpha and beta chains. To control for contamination, every cDNA library carried two barcodes: a SMART-Mk sample barcode plus Illumina barcodes. TruSeq adapter sequences and Illumina sample barcodes were added in two successive PCR steps. The TCR alpha and beta cDNA libraries were sequenced on the Illumina HiSeq platform using custom primers. Processing in the source paper ran as follows. MiGEC processed the raw reads to extract unique molecular identifiers, while MiXCR was used to determine the CDR3 positions. For each individual, recombination models were inferred using an EM algorithm with the repgenHMM and IGoR tools. The analysis of shared clonotypes was done with the tcR package in R, with sharing normalized by the product of cloneset sizes. To study raw recombination without the effects of thymic and clonal selection, out-of-frame nonproductive sequences were analyzed. TCRdb reprocessed the public reads (quality trimming at Q25 with fastp, clone calling with MiXCR) and kept in-frame beta chains. Rows are unified per CDR3 protein, each entry keeping the most common DNA and genes. TCRdb's processing, not the authors' own work, is the source of the V and J calls. Recorded for this sample are fewer than 900,000 distinct CDR3 sequences; over 20% of them occurred a single time. 4.3% of the sample lies in the top ten.

Results the study describes overall, beyond this receptor: Because the same donors could not be followed over many years, conclusions were based on cross-sectional statistical analysis. Out-of-frame TCR alpha sharing in monozygotic twins was systematically underestimated by recombination models, whereas sharing between unrelated individuals was in agreement with the recombination models. Compared with coincidental sharing between unrelated individuals, an excess of low generation-probability sequences was observed among out-of-frame TCR alpha sequences shared between twins. Abundant cord blood beta clonotypes had fewer insertions, young adult naive repertoires showed a similar but weaker trend, and memory repertoires showed no such trend. Zero-insertion analyses could be partly confounded by invariant T cells such as MAIT and iNKT, though diverse VJ usage argued against such confounding for most clonotypes. In beta out-of-frame sequences, excess twin sharing was weaker, because having fewer shared sequences lowered the signal-to-noise ratio.

Every donor was a healthy Caucasian. The twin cohort comprised three pairs of female monozygotic twins, all aged about 18 to 29 years. Peripheral blood mononuclear cells were the source from which RNA for the TCR libraries was isolated. Via the germline V gene, CDR1 is MNHEY and CDR2 SVGAGI. The CDR3, cysteine through phenylalanine, is 16 amino acids long. Only the CDR3 region is kept as DNA, spanning 48 bases read in frame from base 1. V is clipped by 0 bases and J by 7 bases, and the sequence between their germline boundaries is 13 bases long. In the case of this clonotype: The clone's antigen remains unknown. Base qualities are missing; no much larger clone stands one base away.

These data were also filed under a second study, of T cells expressing NK-cell markers. Drawing on the second study: In sorted CD3+CD56+NKG2C+, CD3+CD56+NKG2C- and CD3+CD56-NKG2C+ T-cell subsets from 7 to 9 donors, TCR beta-chain repertoires were profiled. Among the eight sequenced donors, seven were HCMV-seropositive and one was HCMV-seronegative. In several experiments an anti-gammadeltaTCR antibody was added to restrict sorting to alphabetaTCR-expressing T cells. In roughly 6 donors, the dominant CD3+CD56+NKG2C+ clonotypes ranked among the top 10 CD8+ clonotypes, making up roughly 1.0-8% of CD8+ T cells. Those dominant clonotypes were again the most abundant among CD3+CD56-NKG2C+ cells in a handful of donors, at roughly 28.3-60.1%. Whether the expanded NKG2C-expressing T cell clones were specific for HCMV antigens was left unclear. All eight donors whose samples were sequenced were randomly selected healthy volunteers, three of them men and five women. A commercial ELISA kit detecting HCMV-specific IgG in serum was used to determine HCMV serostatus. For roughly six donors, bulk peripheral blood T-cell repertoires were also sequenced from unsorted PBMC. Reads were demultiplexed and grouped by UMI with MIGEC, and clonotypes were assembled and quantified with MiTCR. To remove erroneous sequences, TCR cDNA sequences were retained only when supported by two or more reads. The tcR package was used for downstream repertoire analysis, with clonotypes matched between fractions based on CDR3 nucleotide sequence plus V segment. VDJmatch was used to annotate antigen specificity against VDJdb, with one amino acid substitution in CDR3 permitted.

The rearranged segments are TRBV6-5 and TRBJ1-6, with a tentative D gene TRBD1 over 5 matching bases. This TCR was recovered from a woman younger than 35 in good health. Sequencing used PBMCs. The CDR3 corresponds to CASSYSTGEANSPLHF. The nucleotides read TGTGCCAGCAGTTACTCGACGGGGGAAGCGAATTCACCCCTCCACTTT.